This T cell receptor (beta chain) comes out of a study of T cell changes during pregnancy in multiple sclerosis. V lost 2 bases and J 4 bases, leaving 9 bases between the germline ends. Germline-derived CDR1 and CDR2 are MNHNS and SASEGT. The CDR3 runs 14 residues. The table came from immunoSEQ multiplex PCR; TCRdb's copy has only in-frame clones and leaves some out. The table records roughly 39,000 clones, around 90% of them present only once. The TCR was taken from a female donor in good health, enrolled as a control in a pregnancy study. The specimen comprised CD4+ T cells from peripheral blood mononuclear cells, sampled after pregnancy. This chain joins TRBV6-1 and TRBJ1-5; D might be TRBD1 (5 bases). The CDR3 DNA follows: TGTGCCAGCAGTGAAAACGGGGGAAATCAGCCCCAGCATTTT. Residues: CASSENGGNQPQHF.